These 27 T cell receptor beta chains were sequenced from one sample in a study of blood T cell repertoires in COVID-19. The table came from immunoSEQ multiplex PCR; TCRdb's copy has only in-frame clones and leaves some out. The repertoire has 95,000 to 150,000 clones, less than 90% of them found once; the top ten carry under 4%. The source material was PBMCs or T cells enriched from blood (not recorded which). The receptor source for this set is a woman in her thirties who had recovered from COVID-19.

V gene TRBV7-2 combines with J gene TRBJ2-2; D is unclear. Germline V lookup: CDR1 SGHTA, CDR2 FQGNSA. V lost 1 base, J lost 5 bases, and 8 bases lay in between. CDR3 length: 14 residues. The CDR3 sequence is CASSLVSSTGELFF. DNA for the CDR3: TGTGCCAGCAGCTTAGTATCGTCGACCGGGGAGCTGTTTTTT.

The chain recombines TRBV28 with TRBJ2-7; TRBD2 aligns across 8 bases. The J segment lost 3 bases and the V segment lost 7 bases, leaving 8 bases of the junction unmatched. CDR1 is MDHEN, CDR2 SYDVKM, per germline. The CDR3 has 14 amino acids. The CDR3 spells CASTGGGMNYEQYF. CDR3 nucleotides: TGTGCCAGCACCGGGGGGGGGATGAACTACGAGCAGTACTTC.

V and J are TRBV5-4 and TRBJ2-3, with 8 bases that match TRBD2. Looked up from germline, CDR1 is SGHNT and CDR2 is YYREEE (reference sequence). Trimming cost V 1 base and J 7 bases; bases outside gene matches: 8. The CDR3 loop spans 15 amino acids. The DNA of the CDR3 is TGTGCCAGCAGCTTGAAGCGGGGGCTCACGAATACGCAGTATTTT. Translated: CASSLKRGLTNTQYF. Full variable domain (outside the CDR3, taken from reference TRBV5-4 and TRBJ2-3): ETGVTQSPTHLIKTRGQQVTLRCSSQSGHNTVSWYQQALGQGPQFIFQYYREEENGRGNFPPRFSGLQFPNYSSELNVNALELDDSALYLCASSLKRGLTNTQYFGPGTRLTVL.

V usage is TRBV7-8 and J usage is TRBJ2-3; TRBD1 is a possible D gene (6 bases). V lost 4 bases and J lost 7, with 12 bases in between. There are 13 residues in the CDR3. Germline-derived CDR1 and CDR2 are SGHVS and FQNEAQ. CDR3 sequence (DNA): TGTGCCAGCAGCTCTGGACAGTCCAATACGCAGTATTTT. Residues: CASSSGQSNTQYF.

The gene calls are TRBV5-4 and TRBJ2-7; a possible D gene is TRBD1 (5 bases). This CDR3 region has 13 residues. Trimming shortened V by 0 bases and J by 1 base, and 5 bases separated the two germline ends. Germline V gene lookup returns CDR1 SGHNT and CDR2 YYREEE (reference sequence). The CDR3 DNA sequence: TGTGCCAGCAGCTTGGAGGGGTCCTACGAGCAGTACTTC. Its translation: CASSLEGSYEQYF.

This clone was seen more than once but under ten times. J is TRBJ2-1 and V is TRBV5-6, with 8 positions matching TRBD1. Germline V gene lookup returns CDR1 SGHDT and CDR2 YYEEEE. The CDR3 extends over 17 amino acids. The trim removed 0 bases at V and 3 bases at J, leaving 8 bases unmatched. DNA of the CDR3: TGTGCCAGCAGCTTGGCAGGGGGCAGGGGGTTCTACAATGAGCAGTTCTTC. Translation: CASSLAGGRGFYNEQFF.

This clone was found once. The chain recombines TRBV5-6 with TRBJ1-5; 10 bases align to TRBD1. CDR1 SGHDT and CDR2 YYEEEE come from the germline V gene. V dropped 0 bases and J dropped 4; count of bases not matched to a gene: 1. The CDR3 runs to 15 residues. CDR3 protein: CASSLGDRGNQPQHF. In nucleotides, the CDR3 is TGTGCCAGCAGCTTGGGGGACAGGGGAAATCAGCCCCAGCATTTT. The full variable domain, completed using reference TRBV5-6 and TRBJ1-5, is DAGVTQSPTHLIKTRGQQVTLRCSPKSGHDTVSWYQQALGQGPQFIFQYYEEEERQRGNFPDRFSGHQFPNYSSELNVNALLLGDSALYLCASSLGDRGNQPQHFGDGTRLSIL.

This chain connects TRBV5-1 to TRBJ2-5; TRBD2 agrees at 15 bases. Trimming took 1 base from V and 4 from J; bases not matched to a gene: 5. CDR3 length equals 17 residues. The germline V gene encodes CDR1 SGHRS and CDR2 YFSETQ. CDR3 loop: CASSLPWGLAGGETQYF. CDR3 bases: TGCGCCAGCAGCTTGCCTTGGGGACTAGCGGGAGGAGAGACCCAGTACTTC.

This chain links TRBV3-1 (or the pseudogene TRBV3-2) with TRBJ2-1; 9 nucleotides match TRBD1. The CDR3 consists of 14 residues. The germline V gene encodes CDR1 LGHDT and CDR2 YNNKEL (reference sequence). The V segment lost 0 bases and the J segment 15 bases; nucleotides outside the gene matches: 9. The CDR3 bases are TGTGCCAGCAGCCAAGATCGTGGGGGGACAGGGCGGTTCTTC. It is translated as CASSQDRGGTGRFF.

V and J are TRBV4-3 and TRBJ2-7; tentatively, D is TRBD2 (5 bases). This CDR3 spans 15 amino acids. The germline V gene has CDR1 LGHNA and CDR2 YSLEER. The V and J ends lost 0 bases and 3 bases respectively, with 12 bases between them. CDR3 protein: CASSQDHGLFYEQYF. In nucleotides, the CDR3 is TGCGCCAGCAGCCAAGATCACGGACTGTTCTACGAGCAGTACTTC.

This chain links TRBV4-2 with TRBJ1-6; D is possibly TRBD1 (5 bases). Trimming removed 0 bases at V and 7 bases at J, with 13 bases between. The V gene's germline CDR1 is LGHNA and CDR2 YNFKEQ. The CDR3 spans 16 residues. The CDR3 coding sequence is TGTGCCAGCAGCCAAGACCCCACAGGACCAAATTCACCCCTCCACTTT. It encodes CASSQDPTGPNSPLHF.

The chain employs TRBV7-2 and TRBJ2-1; maybe TRBD2 (6 bases). CDR1 and CDR2 (germline): SGHTA, FQGNSA. The CDR3 loop spans 13 amino acids. V gave up 5 bases and J gave up 12 bases, with 17 bases separating them. The CDR3 nucleotides read TGTGCCAGCAGCCTAAACGTGGGGGGTGTGCAGTTCTTC. Amino acid sequence: CASSLNVGGVQFF.

The chain carries TRBV7-2 and TRBJ1-5; no clear D. The CDR3 has 14 amino acids. Germline CDR1 reads SGHTA; CDR2 reads FQGNSA. V was clipped by 5 bases and J by 5 bases, with 13 bases between them. The CDR3 coding sequence is TGTGCCAGCAGCCCAGGATGGGTCGATCAGCCCCAGCATTTT. As protein: CASSPGWVDQPQHF.

The rearrangement joins TRBV9 to TRBJ2-5; D is possibly TRBD1 (5 bases). The germline V gene has CDR1 SGDLS and CDR2 YYNGEE. The CDR3 runs to 15 residues. Trimming took off 0 bases at V and 5 bases at J, with 14 bases between the two ends. CDR3 sequence reads: CASSVESQGWETQYF. DNA for the CDR3: TGTGCCAGCAGCGTAGAGTCGCAGGGCTGGGAGACCCAGTACTTC.

This chain links TRBV30 with TRBJ1-6; possible D gene TRBD1, 5 bases. Germline V gene sequence: CDR1 GTSNPN, CDR2 SVGIG (reference sequence). Trimming cost V 3 bases and J 7 bases, with 13 bases left between them. This CDR3 spans 14 amino acids. CDR3 sequence: CAWRLGRLNSPLHF. The CDR3 coding sequence is TGTGCCTGGAGACTGGGGCGGCTGAATTCACCCCTCCACTTT.

The genes are TRBV7-2 and TRBJ2-1; 9 bases agree with TRBD2. Looked up from germline, CDR1 is SGHTA and CDR2 is FQGNSA. This CDR3 contains 19 residues. V shed 5 bases and J 2 bases; nucleotides not matched to a gene: 16. CDR3 DNA sequence: TGTGCCAGCAGCGTGAAGGATCGTCTAGCGGGGCTCCCCTACAATGAGCAGTTCTTC. Protein product: CASSVKDRLAGLPYNEQFF. The whole variable domain, filled in from reference TRBV7-2 and TRBJ2-1, reads GAGVSQSPSNKVTEKGKDVELRCDPISGHTALYWYRQSLGQGLEFLIYFQGNSAPDKSGLPSDRFSAERTGGSVSTLTIQRTQQEDSAVYLCASSVKDRLAGLPYNEQFFGPGTRLTVL.

The chain combines TRBV2 with TRBJ1-2; 7 nucleotides line up with TRBD1. The CDR3 spans 14 residues. With 7 bases clipped from V and 0 bases from J, the junction kept 5 bases outside the gene matches. Germline CDR1 is SNHLY and CDR2 is FYNNEI. The DNA for the CDR3 is TGTGCCAGCAACAACAGGGGACCTAACTATGGCTACACCTTC. This sequence encodes CASNNRGPNYGYTF.

The chain joins TRBV5-1 to TRBJ2-3; a possible D gene is TRBD2 (7 bases). This CDR3 is 14 amino acids long. V gave up 6 bases and J gave up 4 bases, with 15 bases separating them. Germline V CDR1 and CDR2: SGHRS, YFSETQ. In DNA form, the CDR3 reads TGCGCCAGCACCCTAGGGGGGGCCGCAGATACGCAGTATTTT. This gives the protein CASTLGGAADTQYF.

The chain combines TRBV28 with TRBJ1-4, with D uncertain. Trimming removed 5 bases at V and 4 bases at J, with 11 bases between. CDR3 size: 14 residues. CDR1 is MDHEN, CDR2 SYDVKM, per germline. CDR3 residues: CASSLARFNEKLFF. The CDR3 DNA is TGTGCCAGCAGTCTTGCCAGGTTTAATGAAAAACTGTTTTTT.

The CDR3 protein is CASSYRLVGSEEQYF. The CDR3 region has the DNA TGTGCCAGCAGCTATCGACTTGTTGGGTCTGAAGAGCAGTACTTC. The chain recombines TRBV7-6 with TRBJ2-7; D uncertain. With 4 bases removed from V and 7 bases from J, the gap between germline ends came to 20 bases. Germline-derived CDR1 and CDR2 are SGHVS and FNYEAQ. This CDR3 contains 15 residues.

V and J are TRBV7-2 and TRBJ1-1; D is undetermined. CDR3 length: 13 residues. Trimming shortened V by 2 bases and J by 0 bases, and 4 bases separated the two germline ends. In germline, CDR1 is SGHTA, CDR2 FQGNSA. The CDR3 coding sequence is TGTGCCAGCAGCTTACCGGTGAACACTGAAGCTTTCTTT. As protein: CASSLPVNTEAFF.

The V and J genes are TRBV28 and TRBJ1-5, with D perhaps TRBD1 (5 bases). The CDR3 runs to 15 residues. Germline values: CDR1 MDHEN, CDR2 SYDVKM. Trimming shortened V by 6 bases and J by 5 bases, and 17 bases separated the two germline ends. DNA of the CDR3: TGTGCCAGCAGCGCTTCGACAGCCGGGTATCAGCCCCAGCATTTT. This gives the protein CASSASTAGYQPQHF.

The J gene is TRBJ2-7, the V gene TRBV6-2 or TRBV6-3; possibly TRBD2 for D (5 bases). Germline-derived CDR1 and CDR2 are MNHEY and SVGEGT. The CDR3 is 17 amino acids. V was pared by 5 bases and J by 3 bases, with 23 bases between. CDR3 sequence: CASSHIILVKVVYEQYF. Written as DNA, the CDR3 is TGTGCCAGCAGTCATATAATACTAGTCAAGGTCGTCTACGAGCAGTACTTC.

For the CDR3, the DNA is TGCGCCAGCAGCCCCCTAGCGGAATCGCCTTTCTACGAGCAGTACTTC. Translated, it gives CASSPLAESPFYEQYF. The genes are TRBV4-1 and TRBJ2-7; 7 bases line up with TRBD2. With 4 bases clipped from V and 3 bases from J, the junction kept 12 bases outside the gene matches. Germline loops: CDR1 MGHRA, CDR2 YSYEKL. This CDR3 region has 16 residues.

This clone has only one observation. V is TRBV29-1 and J is TRBJ2-5, with 10 bases identical to TRBD2. CDR1 is SQVTM, CDR2 ANQGSEA, per germline. V shed 4 bases, J shed 2 bases, and the junction held 13 bases outside the gene matches. The CDR3 is 17 residues long. The CDR3 DNA reads TGCAGCGTTGCGGGGGGTTTCGAGCGGGAGGGACAAGAGACCCAGTACTTC. It yields the protein CSVAGGFEREGQETQYF.

The rearrangement joins TRBV7-6 to TRBJ1-4; possibly TRBD1 for D (6 bases). The CDR3 spans 15 residues. The V gene's germline CDR1 is SGHVS and CDR2 FNYEAQ. Trimming left V 5 bases short and J 10 bases short, with 20 bases between. This CDR3 is CASSPSFSEQGKLFF. CDR3 coding DNA: TGTGCCAGCAGCCCCTCTTTTAGTGAACAGGGAAAACTGTTTTTT.

CDR3 sequence: CASSEARATDTQYF. The CDR3 region has the DNA TGCGCCAGCAGTGAAGCCAGGGCGACAGATACGCAGTATTTT. The chain employs TRBV10-2 and TRBJ2-3, with a tentative D call TRBD1 (5 bases). Trimming left V 3 bases short and J 3 bases short, with 10 bases between. Looked up from germline, CDR1 is WSHSY and CDR2 is SAAADI. This CDR3 has 14 residues.